Reported below is one T cell receptor beta chain. The antigen it binds to is not known. Per-base qualities were not stored, and no clone one base away is much larger. This record belongs to a study of T cell repertoires in cytomegalovirus infection (dated by TCRdb to between 2018 and 2021). About the study as a whole: The peptide stimulations were aimed at well-studied HLA-B-restricted epitopes as well as recently identified HLA-C-restricted CMV epitopes, whose presentation resists viral immunomodulation. Donor HLA type was relevant to the analysis, because carriage of CMV infection together with the matching HLA type was indicated by public TCR beta signatures.

Study-wide conclusions, independent of this receptor: In both this cohort and an independent roughly 330-donor cohort, the cumulative frequency of public TCR beta family members distinguished carriers of CMV infection plus the relevant HLA type. The ex vivo response was dominated by HLA-C-restricted CMV-specific TCR beta clonotypes, which also provided the single most frequent clonotype in two of eight donors.

The sample's treatment or condition label, in plain terms: in vitro stimulation with specific CMV peptide epitopes to enrich CMV-specific T cells. CDR1 and CDR2 (PRHDT, FYEKMQ) derive from the germline V gene (reference sequence). Trimmed from V: 3 bases; trimmed from J: 2 bases; junction bases lacking a gene match: 4. The CDR3 has 14 amino acids, counting the end cysteine and phenylalanine. The kept DNA is CDR3 alone, 42 bases in frame from the first base. The instrument given in TCRdb is Illumina HiSeq 1500. TCRdb reanalyzed the raw reads on its own, using fastp at Q25 for trimming and MiXCR for clone calling, and kept in-frame beta chains. Every CDR3 protein is listed once, alongside the most common genes and DNA of its rows. The sample table contains 370,000 or so distinct CDR3 sequences; only one count was recorded for nearly 35% of them. Roughly 14% of the sample is in the top ten clones.

The origin of this receptor is a human donor in good health (CMV status not recorded). Some clones in this sample may be carry-over from other donors' samples. The sample in question was cultured PBMCs, obtained from culture after CMV antigen stimulation. This receptor chain uses TRBV13 and TRBJ2-7; 7 bases in the middle match TRBD2. The bases are TGTGCCAGCAGCTTCGGAAGCGGGACCTACGAGCAGTACTTC. This encodes CASSFGSGTYEQYF.